This T cell receptor beta chain was recovered during a study of cytomegalovirus exposure and HLA in healthy donors. Generated by immunoSEQ multiplex PCR, the TCRdb table keeps only in-frame clones and is missing some. The table lists about 330,000 clones, around 90% of them singletons. The donors were part of the validation cohort, which consisted of approximately 110 subjects and was separate from the first cohort of 666 subjects. Concerning this clone: Its antigen is still unknown.

Study-level points and caveats: Specificity for CMV antigens was confirmed in vitro for a few of the CMV-associated chains. The authors listed 150 to 200 TCR beta chains as cytomegalovirus-associated. The TCR clusters that emerged in the first cohort tended, a later analysis found, to co-occur in the approximately 130 validation repertoires.

Germline assignment: CDR1 SGHRS and CDR2 YFSETQ. V shed 1 base and J shed 0 bases, with 13 bases lying between them. The CDR3 extends over 17 amino acids. The sample taken for sequencing was PBMCs. The J gene is TRBJ1-4, the V gene TRBV5-1; D unresolved. The receptor was derived from a woman in her 30s in good health and CMV-seropositive. CDR3 coding DNA: TGCGCCAGCAGCTTGTATCCAGGCGCCGCAACTAATGAAAAACTGTTTTTT. Residues: CASSLYPGAATNEKLFF.